One sample yielded the 3 T cell receptor beta chains listed below, sequenced in a study of blood T cell repertoires in COVID-19. Here immunoSEQ multiplex PCR was the method, and the copy in TCRdb shows in-frame clones only, minus some. The sample lists roughly 86,000 clones, roughly 84% occurring once. The sequencing sample was made of peripheral blood. The receptor set was obtained from a man aged 55 to 70 with acute or convalescent COVID-19.

This clone was counted only a few times. This chain links TRBV29-1 with TRBJ1-2; TRBD1 matches at 7 bases. CDR1 is SQVTM and CDR2 is ANQGSEA in the germline V gene. The CDR3 contains 14 residues. Germline trimming cut 0 bases from V and 3 bases from J; bases unmatched to any gene: 4. Here the CDR3 reads CSVEEQGRHYGYTF. The CDR3 DNA reads as TGCAGCGTTGAAGAACAGGGGAGGCACTATGGCTACACCTTC.

The chain combines TRBV30 with TRBJ1-1; 10 nucleotides align to TRBD1. The CDR3 contains 17 residues. The germline V gene encodes CDR1 GTSNPN and CDR2 SVGIG (reference sequence). V gave up 0 bases and J gave up 0 bases; unmatched junction bases: 7. The CDR3 here is CAWSVLGTGDLNTEAFF. In nucleotides, the CDR3 is TGTGCCTGGAGTGTACTTGGGACAGGGGATTTGAACACTGAAGCTTTCTTT. Full variable domain (missing parts from reference TRBV30 and TRBJ1-1): SQTIHQWPATLVQPVGSPLSLECTVEGTSNPNLYWYRQAAGRGLQLLFYSVGIGQISSEVPQNLSASRPQDRQFILSSKKLLLSDSGFYLCAWSVLGTGDLNTEAFFGQGTRLTVV.

The chain links TRBV19 to TRBJ2-3; a possible D gene is TRBD2 (5 bases). The CDR3 runs 16 residues. The germline V gene has CDR1 LNHDA and CDR2 SQIVND (reference sequence). V gave up 7 bases and J gave up 1 base, with 18 bases separating them. The CDR3 DNA reads as TGTGCCAGTAACGATTGGAGGTCTGCCCGCACAGATACGCAGTATTTT. As protein: CASNDWRSARTDTQYF.